This is a list of T cell receptor beta chains from one sample in a study of monozygotic twins with inflammatory bowel disease. TCRdb reprocessed the 5' RACE reads, keeping one entry per CDR3 protein, no DNA. The ten top clones account for just under 7.5%, within a sample of approximately 160,000 distinct CDR3 sequences. Specimen: blood. All receptors come from a human donor with ulcerative colitis or Crohn's disease, or a healthy co-twin of an affected twin (not recorded which). The CDR3 runs from the conserved cysteine through the conserved F or W.

v_gene	j_gene	CDR3aa
TRBV7-9	TRBJ2-1	CASSLTIGGGVDEQFF
TRBV7-9	TRBJ1-2	CASSLGEGFYGYTF
TRBV20-1	TRBJ2-1	CSARDWDEQFF
TRBV11-3	TRBJ1-2	CASSSRQRTGYGYTF
TRBV7-9	TRBJ2-2	CASSRGGAPGELFF
TRBV10-3	TRBJ2-3	CAISERIGPGAPEDTQYF
TRBV28	TRBJ2-1	CASSLSAGPAYNEQFF
TRBV9	TRBJ2-2	CASSVARVTGELFF
TRBV6-5	TRBJ2-7	CASAASPTYEQYF
TRBV20-1	TRBJ1-1	CSAEGPLWHTEAFF